One TCR beta chain is described in this entry. This record comes from a study of cytomegalovirus exposure and HLA in healthy donors. PCR involved 60 Vbeta and 13 Jbeta primers. Libraries were prepared by immunoSEQ multiplex PCR; TCRdb keeps only in-frame clonotypes and omits some of them. The data contain around 130,000 clones, about 80% of them singletons. CDR3 length: 13 amino acids. V was cut by 0 bases and J by 6 bases, with 6 bases left in between. Per germline, CDR1 SGHAT and CDR2 FQNNGV. This rearrangement joins TRBV11-2 to TRBJ2-1; D perhaps matches TRBD2 (5 bases). The receptor comes from a woman younger than 30 in good health and CMV-seronegative. Sequenced input: PBMCs. CDR3: CASSLERANEQFF. For the CDR3, the DNA is TGTGCCAGCAGCTTAGAGAGGGCCAATGAGCAGTTCTTC.